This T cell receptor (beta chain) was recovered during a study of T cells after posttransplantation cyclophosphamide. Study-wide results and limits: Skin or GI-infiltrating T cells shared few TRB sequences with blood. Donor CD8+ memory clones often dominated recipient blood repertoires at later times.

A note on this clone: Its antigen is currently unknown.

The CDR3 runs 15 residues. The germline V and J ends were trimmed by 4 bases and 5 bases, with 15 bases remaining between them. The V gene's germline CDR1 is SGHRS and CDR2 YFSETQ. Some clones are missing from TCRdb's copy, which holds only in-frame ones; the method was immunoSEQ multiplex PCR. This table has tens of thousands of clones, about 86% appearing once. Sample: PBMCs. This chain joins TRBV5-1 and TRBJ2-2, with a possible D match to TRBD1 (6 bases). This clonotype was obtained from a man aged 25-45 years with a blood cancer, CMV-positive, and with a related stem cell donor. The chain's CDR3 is CASSNKQGGTGELFF. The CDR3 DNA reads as TGCGCCAGCAGCAATAAACAGGGTGGAACCGGGGAGCTGTTTTTT.